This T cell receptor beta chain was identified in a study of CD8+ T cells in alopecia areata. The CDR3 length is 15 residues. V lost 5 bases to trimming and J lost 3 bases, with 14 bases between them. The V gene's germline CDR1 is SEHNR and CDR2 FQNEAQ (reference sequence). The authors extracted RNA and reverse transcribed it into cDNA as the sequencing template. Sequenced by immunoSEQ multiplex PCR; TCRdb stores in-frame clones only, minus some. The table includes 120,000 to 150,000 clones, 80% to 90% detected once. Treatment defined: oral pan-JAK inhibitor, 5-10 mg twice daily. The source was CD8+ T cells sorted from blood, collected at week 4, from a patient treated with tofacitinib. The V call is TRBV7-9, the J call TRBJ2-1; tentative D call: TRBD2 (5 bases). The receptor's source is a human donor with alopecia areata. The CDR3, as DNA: TGTGCCAGCAGCGCCCGGGAAAGCATCTACAATGAGCAGTTCTTC. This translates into CASSARESIYNEQFF.